This T cell receptor beta chain was sequenced during a study of regulatory T cells in long-lasting Graves disease. Study summary: Antithyroid drugs had been taken under 3 months by newly diagnosed Graves' patients.

This clonotype was counted at least ten times. Investigators prepared the TCR beta libraries by applying iRepertoire HTBI primers and Arm-PCR of CDR3 regions. TCRdb reprocessed the multiplex PCR reads with MiXCR, giving one entry per CDR3 protein. The data show 350,000 to 550,000 distinct CDR3 sequences, about a sixth seen once. Time point specified: newly diagnosed GD, antithyroid drugs for less than 3 months. Preparation of the TCR library used RNA extracted from PBMCs. A further study also used this sample, focusing on T cells in Graves' hyperthyroidism and ophthalmopathy. Per that study: HTBI primers were employed in a first-round RT-PCR of the TCR CDR3. The majority of expanded thyroid clonotypes above 0.001 also appeared in blood.

The source material was peripheral blood mononuclear cells (PBMCs), sampled at new diagnosis, from a patient treated with antithyroid drugs. The clonotype comes from a woman aged 18-29 years with Graves disease.

CDR3 region: CASSLIGAAEAFF. The DNA for the CDR3 is TGCGCCAGCAGCTTGATTGGGGCCGCTGAAGCTTTCTTT. The V call is TRBV5-1, the J call TRBJ1-1; TRBD1 might be the D (5 bases). V was clipped by 1 base and J by 6 bases, with 10 bases between them. The V gene's germline CDR1 is SGHRS and CDR2 YFSETQ. The CDR3 sequence is 13 residues long.